A selection of T cell receptor beta chains follows, all from one sample in a study of blood T cell repertoires in COVID-19. Measured with immunoSEQ multiplex PCR; TCRdb has only the in-frame clones, and not every one. The sample holds 210,000 or so clones, 88% seen once. The sample consisted of peripheral blood. These receptors came from a woman in her fifties or sixties with acute or convalescent COVID-19. The CDR3 runs from the conserved cysteine through the conserved F or W.

V: TRBV19; J: TRBJ1-5; CDR3: CASSPRRDRKYDSNQPQHF
V: TRBV28; J: TRBJ1-5; CDR3: CASSFYGENQPQHF
V: TRBV10-3; J: TRBJ2-4; CDR3: CATQGTGPPEGAKNIQYF
V: TRBV18; J: TRBJ2-3; CDR3: CASSPGLAGGSTDTQYF
V: TRBV10-2; J: TRBJ1-2; CDR3: CASRGTDSYGYTF
V: TRBV9; J: TRBJ2-5; CDR3: CASRRGGDQETQYF
V: TRBV27; J: TRBJ2-2; CDR3: CASSLSDRVGTGELFF
V: TRBV7-8; J: TRBJ2-1; CDR3: CASFFSRGRYNEQFF
V: TRBV6-5; J: TRBJ2-3; CDR3: CASQVGRATDTQYF
V: TRBV7-2; J: TRBJ1-1; CDR3: CASSLGTGGRVVTEAFF
V: TRBV28; J: TRBJ1-2; CDR3: CASTLAVGYGYTF
V: TRBV6-6; J: TRBJ2-7; CDR3: CASSPWGIGGPSYEQYF
V: TRBV2; J: TRBJ2-3; CDR3: CASSAGLANRDTQYF
V: TRBV7-3; J: TRBJ1-2; CDR3: CASSLISVREGYTF
V: TRBV7-9; J: TRBJ2-3; CDR3: CASSSGQGVTDTQYF
V: TRBV28; J: TRBJ2-7; CDR3: CASSPPSEFIYEQYF
V: TRBV11-3; J: TRBJ2-4; CDR3: CASSEGQNIQYF
V: TRBV11-1; J: TRBJ2-5; CDR3: CASSSFRGAETQYF
V: TRBV6-2/TRBV6-3; J: TRBJ2-1; CDR3: CASSYSSGSNEQFF
V: TRBV7-8; J: TRBJ1-5; CDR3: CASSLVAGVQPQHF
V: TRBV27; J: TRBJ1-5; CDR3: CASSFRGRGNQPQHF
V: TRBV30; J: TRBJ1-2; CDR3: CAWSVAGARANYGYTF
V: TRBV4-3; J: TRBJ2-3; CDR3: CASSQGSAGGTQYF
V: TRBV6-6; J: TRBJ1-2; CDR3: CASSSDRGRYGYTF
V: TRBV7-7; J: TRBJ2-5; CDR3: CASSLPGGETQYF
V: TRBV6-5; J: TRBJ1-6; CDR3: CASRSGTGRTPLHF
V: TRBV7-9; J: TRBJ1-1; CDR3: CASSLAGGVGNTEAFF
V: TRBV9; J: TRBJ1-1; CDR3: CASSGPGHLNTEAFF
V: TRBV21-1; J: TRBJ1-4; CDR3: CASRITGQGRAEKLFF
V: TRBV6-2/TRBV6-3; J: TRBJ1-6; CDR3: CASSPRQAAGGSPLHF
V: TRBV27; J: TRBJ2-1; CDR3: CASSSFRDRGNEQFF
V: TRBV7-2; J: TRBJ2-1; CDR3: CASSLALRNEQFF